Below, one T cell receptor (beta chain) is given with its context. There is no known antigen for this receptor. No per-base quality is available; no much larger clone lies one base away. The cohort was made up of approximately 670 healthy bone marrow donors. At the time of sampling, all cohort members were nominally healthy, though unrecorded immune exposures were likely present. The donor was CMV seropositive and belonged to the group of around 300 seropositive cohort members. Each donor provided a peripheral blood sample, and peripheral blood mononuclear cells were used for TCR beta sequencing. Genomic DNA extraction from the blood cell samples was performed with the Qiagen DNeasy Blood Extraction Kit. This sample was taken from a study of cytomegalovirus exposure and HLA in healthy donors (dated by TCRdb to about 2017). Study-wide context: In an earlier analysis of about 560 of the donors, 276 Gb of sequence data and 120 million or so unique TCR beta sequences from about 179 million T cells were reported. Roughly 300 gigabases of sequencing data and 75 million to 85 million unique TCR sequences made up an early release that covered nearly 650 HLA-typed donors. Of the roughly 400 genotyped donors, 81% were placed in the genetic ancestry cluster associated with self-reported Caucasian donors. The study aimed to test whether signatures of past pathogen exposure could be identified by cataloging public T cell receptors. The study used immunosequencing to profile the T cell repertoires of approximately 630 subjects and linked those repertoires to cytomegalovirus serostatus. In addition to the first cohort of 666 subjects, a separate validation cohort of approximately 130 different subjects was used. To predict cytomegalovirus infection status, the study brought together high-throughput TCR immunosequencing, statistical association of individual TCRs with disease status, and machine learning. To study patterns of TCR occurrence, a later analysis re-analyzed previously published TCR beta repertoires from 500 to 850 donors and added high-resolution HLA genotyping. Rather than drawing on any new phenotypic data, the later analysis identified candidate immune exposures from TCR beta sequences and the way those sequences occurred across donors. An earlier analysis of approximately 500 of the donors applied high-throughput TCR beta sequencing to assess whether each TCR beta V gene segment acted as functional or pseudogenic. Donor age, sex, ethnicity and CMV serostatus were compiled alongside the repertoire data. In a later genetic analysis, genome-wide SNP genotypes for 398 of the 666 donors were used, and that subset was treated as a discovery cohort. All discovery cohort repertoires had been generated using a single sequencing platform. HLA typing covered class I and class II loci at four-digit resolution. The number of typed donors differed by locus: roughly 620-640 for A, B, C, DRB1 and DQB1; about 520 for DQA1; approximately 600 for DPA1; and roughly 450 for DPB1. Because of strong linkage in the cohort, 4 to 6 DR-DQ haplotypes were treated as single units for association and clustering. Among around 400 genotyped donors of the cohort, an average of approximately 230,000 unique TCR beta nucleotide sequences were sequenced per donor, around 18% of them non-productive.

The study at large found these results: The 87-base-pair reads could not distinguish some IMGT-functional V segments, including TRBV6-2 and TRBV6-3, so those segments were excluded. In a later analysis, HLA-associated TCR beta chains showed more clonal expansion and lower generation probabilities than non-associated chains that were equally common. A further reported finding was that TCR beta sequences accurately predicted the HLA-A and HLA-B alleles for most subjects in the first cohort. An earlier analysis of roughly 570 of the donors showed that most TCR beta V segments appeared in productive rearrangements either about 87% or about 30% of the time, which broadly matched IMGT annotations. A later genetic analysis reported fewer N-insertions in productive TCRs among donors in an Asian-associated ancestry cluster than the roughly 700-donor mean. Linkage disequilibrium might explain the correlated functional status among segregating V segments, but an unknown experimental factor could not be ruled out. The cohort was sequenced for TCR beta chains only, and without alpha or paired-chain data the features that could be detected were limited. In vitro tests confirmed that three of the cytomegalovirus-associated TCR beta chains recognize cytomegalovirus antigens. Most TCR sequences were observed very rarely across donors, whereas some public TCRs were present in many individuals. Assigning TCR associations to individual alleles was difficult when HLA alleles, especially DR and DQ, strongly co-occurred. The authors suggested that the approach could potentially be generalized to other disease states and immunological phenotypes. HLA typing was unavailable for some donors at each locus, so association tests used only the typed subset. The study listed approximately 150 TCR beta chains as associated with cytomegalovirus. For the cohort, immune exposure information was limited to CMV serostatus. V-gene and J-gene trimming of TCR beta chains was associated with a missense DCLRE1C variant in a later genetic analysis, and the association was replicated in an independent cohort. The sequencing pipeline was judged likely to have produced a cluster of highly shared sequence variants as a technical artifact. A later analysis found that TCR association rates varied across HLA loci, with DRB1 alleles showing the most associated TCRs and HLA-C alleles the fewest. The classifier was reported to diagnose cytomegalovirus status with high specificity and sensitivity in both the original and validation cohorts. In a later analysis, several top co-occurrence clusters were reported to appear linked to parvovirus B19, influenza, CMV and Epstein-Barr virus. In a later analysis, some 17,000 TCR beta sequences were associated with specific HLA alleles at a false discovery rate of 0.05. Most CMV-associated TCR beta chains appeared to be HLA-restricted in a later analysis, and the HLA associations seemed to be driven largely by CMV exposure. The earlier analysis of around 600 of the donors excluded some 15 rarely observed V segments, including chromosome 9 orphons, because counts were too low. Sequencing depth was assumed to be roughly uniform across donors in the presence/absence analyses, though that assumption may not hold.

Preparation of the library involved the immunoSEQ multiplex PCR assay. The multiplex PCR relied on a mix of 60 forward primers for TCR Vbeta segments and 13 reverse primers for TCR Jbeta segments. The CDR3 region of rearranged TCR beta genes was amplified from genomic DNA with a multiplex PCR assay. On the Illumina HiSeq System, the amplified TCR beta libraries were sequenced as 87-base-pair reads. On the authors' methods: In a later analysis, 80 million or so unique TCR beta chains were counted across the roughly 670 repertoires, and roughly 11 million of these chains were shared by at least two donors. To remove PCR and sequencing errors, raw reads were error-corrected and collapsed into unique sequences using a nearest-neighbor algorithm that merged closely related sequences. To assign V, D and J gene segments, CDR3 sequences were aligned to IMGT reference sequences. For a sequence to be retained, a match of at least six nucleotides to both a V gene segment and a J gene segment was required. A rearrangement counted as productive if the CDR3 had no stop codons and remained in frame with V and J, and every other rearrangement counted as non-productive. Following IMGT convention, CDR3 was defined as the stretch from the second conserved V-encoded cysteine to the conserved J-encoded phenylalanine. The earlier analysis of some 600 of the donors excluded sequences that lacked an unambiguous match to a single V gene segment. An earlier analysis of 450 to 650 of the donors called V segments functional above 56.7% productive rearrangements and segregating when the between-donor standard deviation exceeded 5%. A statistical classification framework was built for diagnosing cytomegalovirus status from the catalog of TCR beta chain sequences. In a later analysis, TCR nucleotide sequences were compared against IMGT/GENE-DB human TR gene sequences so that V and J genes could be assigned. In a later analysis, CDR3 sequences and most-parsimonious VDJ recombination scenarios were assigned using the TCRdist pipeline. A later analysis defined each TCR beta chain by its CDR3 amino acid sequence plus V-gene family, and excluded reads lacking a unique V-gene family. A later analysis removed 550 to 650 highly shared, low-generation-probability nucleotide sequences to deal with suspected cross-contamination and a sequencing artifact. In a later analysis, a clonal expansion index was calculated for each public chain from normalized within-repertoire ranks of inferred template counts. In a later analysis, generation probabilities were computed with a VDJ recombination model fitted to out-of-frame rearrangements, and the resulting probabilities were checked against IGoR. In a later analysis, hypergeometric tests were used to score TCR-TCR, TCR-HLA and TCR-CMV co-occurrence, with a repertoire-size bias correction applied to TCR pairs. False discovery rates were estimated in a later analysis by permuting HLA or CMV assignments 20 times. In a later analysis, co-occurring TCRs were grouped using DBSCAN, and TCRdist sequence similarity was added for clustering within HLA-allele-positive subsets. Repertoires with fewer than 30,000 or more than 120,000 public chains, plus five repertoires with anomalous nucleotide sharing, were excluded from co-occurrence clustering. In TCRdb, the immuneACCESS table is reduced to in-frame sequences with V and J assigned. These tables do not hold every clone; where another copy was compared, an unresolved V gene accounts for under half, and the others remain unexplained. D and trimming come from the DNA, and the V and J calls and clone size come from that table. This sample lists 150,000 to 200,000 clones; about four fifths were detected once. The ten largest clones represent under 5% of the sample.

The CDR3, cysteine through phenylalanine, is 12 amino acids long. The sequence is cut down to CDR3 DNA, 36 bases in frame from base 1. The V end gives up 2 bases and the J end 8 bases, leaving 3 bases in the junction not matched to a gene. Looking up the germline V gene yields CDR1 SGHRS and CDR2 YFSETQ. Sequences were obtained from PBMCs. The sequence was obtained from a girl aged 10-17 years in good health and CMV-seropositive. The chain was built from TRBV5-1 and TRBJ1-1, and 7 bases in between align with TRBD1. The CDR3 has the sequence CASSFDREEAFF. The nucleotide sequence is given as TGCGCCAGCAGCTTCGACAGGGAAGAAGCTTTCTTT.